The clone carrying this TCR beta chain appeared a few times. The time point here: newly diagnosed GD, antithyroid drugs for less than 3 months. Making the TCR library involved RNA that had been extracted from PBMCs. Trimming removed 3 bases at V and 4 bases at J, with 22 bases between. From germline, CDR1 is MDHEN and CDR2 SYDVKM. This CDR3 contains 17 residues. The data stem from a study of regulatory T cells in long-lasting Graves disease. Arm-PCR of CDR3 regions and iRepertoire HTBI primers were the basis on which TCR beta libraries were built. TCRdb independently ran MiXCR on the multiplex PCR reads; one entry per CDR3 protein. The sample contains about 210,000 distinct CDR3 sequences, roughly 18% of which appear only once. These records were also assigned to another study, of T cells in Graves' hyperthyroidism and ophthalmopathy. That paper states: Participants, patients aged 18 to 65, had newly diagnosed hyperthyroidism with a duration under 2 months. Exclusion criteria comprised uncontrolled infection, other autoimmune disease, pregnancy or lactation. Stable hyperthyroidism and ophthalmopathy were separated using 13 V-J signatures.

This chain connects TRBV28 to TRBJ2-7, with D perhaps being TRBD1 or TRBD2 (5 bases each). The source material was peripheral blood mononuclear cells (PBMCs), sampled at new diagnosis, from a patient treated with antithyroid drugs. The sequence derives from a woman in her twenties or thirties with Graves disease. CDR3 nucleotide sequence: TGTGCCAGCAGTTTCGCCCGAGGGACGACCTTGGGGTACGAGCAGTACTTC. This gives the protein CASSFARGTTLGYEQYF.